The 6 T cell receptor beta chains listed next were all sequenced from one sample in a study of T-cell reconstitution after alpha-beta-depleted transplantation in children (dated by TCRdb to between 2015 and 2016). The method behind the library was PCR. The data were produced on an Illumina HiSeq 2500. TCR library preparation used molecular barcoding, with unique molecular identifiers applied to normalize quantification of the TCRbeta repertoire. The raw public data were reprocessed by TCRdb itself: fastp quality trimming at Q25, MiXCR clonotype calling, in-frame beta chains only. Rows are combined by CDR3 protein, so each entry shows the most common genes and DNA. Present in this sample are about 500,000 distinct CDR3 sequences, around a third of which were seen just once. The ten largest clones capture 2.4% of the sample. The sample in question was PBMCs from the stem cell graft donor, obtained from the stem cell graft. All receptors derive from a human donor who donated a stem cell graft to a child with aplastic anemia.

The chain recombines TRBV7-2 with TRBJ2-7, with D tentatively TRBD2 (5 bases). CDR1 and CDR2 (germline): SGHTA, FQGNSA. This CDR3 is built from 13 residues. V dropped 4 bases and J dropped 0 bases, with 7 bases sitting between them. The CDR3 DNA is TGTGCCAGCAGCTGGGCGGGCTCCTACGAGCAGTACGTC. It encodes CASSWAGSYEQYV.

The sample holds a few counts of this clonotype. The chain carries TRBV7-2 and TRBJ2-1; 7 bases align to TRBD1. The junction had 5 bases not matched to a gene; V was cut back by 3 bases and J by 0 bases. The germline gives CDR1 SGHTA, CDR2 FQGNSA. The CDR3 has 16 amino acids. This chain's CDR3 is CASSFARTGSYNEQFF. CDR3 sequence (DNA): TGTGCCAGCAGCTTCGCACGGACAGGCTCCTACAATGAGCAGTTCTTC.

Many counts were recorded for this clonotype. The chain is built from TRBV5-1 and TRBJ2-1, with D perhaps given as TRBD1 or TRBD2 (5 bases each). The ends were cut back, 1 base at V and 4 bases at J, with 15 bases in the middle. Germline V gives CDR1 SGHRS, CDR2 YFSETQ. The CDR3 extends over 16 amino acids. CDR3 sequence: CASSLWGTETYNEQFF. The CDR3 DNA is TGCGCCAGCAGCTTGTGGGGGACGGAAACATACAATGAGCAGTTCTTC.

The genes are TRBV6-6 and TRBJ1-4; D is unclear. The CDR3 is made up of 12 amino acids. Trimming shortened V by 5 bases and J by 8 bases, and 9 bases separated the two germline ends. In germline, CDR1 is MNHNY, CDR2 SVGAGI (reference sequence). CDR3 amino acids: CASSGRYEKLFF. CDR3 DNA sequence: TGTGCCAGCAGTGGGAGATACGAAAAACTGTTTTTT.

This clonotype was seen a handful of times. The chain couples TRBV9 to TRBJ1-3, with D unresolved. Trimming removed 3 bases at V and 0 bases at J, with 10 bases between. The CDR3 sequence is 15 residues long. Germline V gene data show CDR1 as SGDLS and CDR2 as YYNGEE. The CDR3 spells CASSAPGSSGNTIYF. The DNA for the CDR3 is TGTGCCAGCAGCGCCCCTGGTAGCTCTGGAAACACCATATATTTT.

This clonotype was detected only a few times. This chain connects TRBV7-2 to TRBJ1-5; no definite D call. Trimming pared 5 bases from V and 7 bases from J, leaving 15 bases between. The CDR3 has 14 amino acids. In germline, CDR1 is SGHTA, CDR2 FQGNSA. The CDR3 here is CASSPRPLNQPQHF. The CDR3 region has the DNA TGTGCCAGCAGCCCCCGCCCCCTCAACCAGCCCCAGCATTTT.